Detailed here is one T cell receptor beta chain. Antigen: not known. The authors cocultured the mixed lymphocyte reaction cells at 37 degrees C for roughly 6 days. The assay was immunoSEQ multiplex PCR, and TCRdb's table has in-frame clones only and misses some. Among 3,000 to 3,500 clones listed, around 53% were seen once. This CDR3 comprises 16 residues. Trimming took off 3 bases at V and 1 base at J, with 16 bases between the two ends. The data belong to a study of siplizumab effects on memory and regulatory T cells. Broader study findings: Siplizumab gave mappable alloreactive CD4+ clones an average Treg-derived fraction of about 69%, against roughly 29% in controls.

The origin of this receptor is a human donor in good health; the cells came from an allogeneic mixed lymphocyte reaction. This chain connects TRBV23-1 to TRBJ2-7; tentatively, D is TRBD2 (5 bases). TRBV23-1 is an open reading frame, and its role is uncertain. Input material: CFSE-low (dividing) CD4+ T cells sorted from an allogeneic mixed lymphocyte reaction. The CDR3 sequence: CASSQRVRAGSYEQYF. The CDR3 region has the DNA TGCGCCAGCAGTCAGCGGGTGAGGGCTGGGTCCTACGAGCAGTACTTC.